The next 23 T cell receptor beta chains were all read from a single sample in a study of radiation and T cells in renal cell carcinoma. Data came from immunoSEQ multiplex PCR; TCRdb stores just in-frame clones and leaves some out. In the table there are over 60,000 clones, 83% of which are singletons. Time point: blood 4 weeks post-SBRT, at nephrectomy. The treatment is: 15 Gy SBRT to primary tumor, nephrectomy 4 weeks later. The specimen was blood, collected from a patient whose treatment included radiotherapy and nephrectomy. These receptors were obtained from a woman aged 60-70 years with renal cell carcinoma.

This sequence joins TRBV10-3 and TRBJ1-2, with TRBD1 matching over 8 bases. The germline V gene has CDR1 ENHRY and CDR2 SYGVKD. This CDR3 spans 16 amino acids. The junction had 6 bases not matched to a gene; V was cut back by 0 bases and J by 3 bases. The CDR3 nucleotides read TGTGCCATCAGTGAGTCGGGGCAGGGGGCAGACTATGGCTACACCTTC. Its protein product is CAISESGQGADYGYTF.

CDR3 amino acids: CASSSVRRGVYEQYF. The CDR3, as DNA: TGTGCCAGCAGCTCGGTGCGGAGGGGTGTTTACGAGCAGTACTTC. The chain joins TRBV5-6 to TRBJ2-7; D may be TRBD2 (6 bases). V was cut by 3 bases and J by 4 bases, with 17 bases left in between. Germline-derived CDR1 and CDR2 are SGHDT and YYEEEE. The CDR3 is made up of 15 amino acids.

The rearrangement uses TRBV28 and TRBJ2-3; the match to TRBD1 covers 9 bases. Germline V CDR1 and CDR2: MDHEN, SYDVKM. V was pared by 10 bases and J by 5 bases, with 10 bases of the junction left unmatched. CDR3 size: 14 residues. Here the CDR3 reads CAIGQGPSQDTQYF. The CDR3 DNA sequence: TGTGCCATCGGACAGGGGCCGTCTCAAGATACGCAGTATTTT.

This sequence joins TRBV4-1 and TRBJ2-1; TRBD2 aligns across 8 bases. V shed 4 bases, J shed 3 bases, and the junction held 8 bases outside the gene matches. The CDR3 spans 16 residues. Germline CDR1 MGHRA, CDR2 YSYEKL. The CDR3 coding sequence is TGCGCCAGCAGCCCCTTTGGGACTAGAAACTACAATGAGCAGTTCTTC. Translating it yields CASSPFGTRNYNEQFF.

V is TRBV14 and J is TRBJ2-3, with TRBD1 matching 9 bases. There are 16 residues in the CDR3. J gave up 6 bases and V 3 bases, and 10 bases lay outside the gene matches. From germline, CDR1 is SGHDN and CDR2 FVKESK. This chain's CDR3 is CASSHSGTGYIDTQYF. The CDR3 nucleotides are TGTGCCAGCAGCCACTCCGGGACAGGGTATATTGATACGCAGTATTTT.

The chain couples TRBV29-1 to TRBJ2-7; perhaps TRBD1 as D (5 bases). Trimming stripped 5 bases from V and 2 bases from J, with 13 bases between. The CDR3 has 13 amino acids. Germline assignment: CDR1 SQVTM and CDR2 ANQGSEA. The CDR3 DNA sequence: TGCAGCGTTAGGACACGAGGCACCTACGAGCAGTACTTC. This gives the protein CSVRTRGTYEQYF.

This rearrangement joins TRBV6-6 to TRBJ1-2; D gene uncertain. Germline CDR1 and CDR2: MNHNY and SVGAGI (reference sequence). The CDR3 has 10 residues. V was cut by 11 bases and J by 4 bases, with 8 bases left in between. The CDR3 here is CAPRVYGYTF. CDR3 nucleotides: TGTGCCCCCCGGGTCTATGGCTACACCTTC.

The rearrangement joins TRBV10-2 to TRBJ2-2, with 9 bases that match TRBD1. The length of the CDR3 is 17 residues. V shed 2 bases and J 6 bases; nucleotides not matched to a gene: 10. Germline loops: CDR1 WSHSY, CDR2 SAAADI. The DNA for the CDR3 is TGCGCCAGCAGTGAGAACCCGGGACAGGGAGTAGCCGGGGAGCTGTTTTTT. Translation: CASSENPGQGVAGELFF.

This clone was picked up one time. The chain couples TRBV5-8 to TRBJ2-7; unclear D gene. The CDR3 sequence is 10 residues long. V lost 1 base and J lost 6, with 2 bases in between. Germline CDR1 and CDR2: SGHTS and YDEGEE. CDR3 nucleotide sequence: TGTGCCAGCAGCTTGCTCGAGCAGTACTTC. As protein: CASSLLEQYF.

The rearrangement joins TRBV5-1 to TRBJ1-1, with 11 bases matching TRBD1. CDR1 is SGHRS, CDR2 YFSETQ, per germline. This CDR3 is 15 amino acids long. V was pared by 5 bases and J by 4 bases, with 7 bases of the junction left unmatched. Here the CDR3 reads CASRNGQGAGTEAFF. DNA for the CDR3: TGCGCCAGCAGAAACGGACAGGGGGCAGGCACTGAAGCTTTCTTT.

The rearrangement uses TRBV7-9 and TRBJ2-7; TRBD2 might be the D (5 bases). This CDR3 region has 15 residues. The V gene lost 0 bases and the J gene lost 1 base, with 10 bases spanning the gap. Germline CDR1 SEHNR, CDR2 FQNEAQ (reference sequence). In nucleotides, the CDR3 is TGTGCCAGCAGCTTAGCGGGAGCGATGTCCTACGAGCAGTACTTC. Translated: CASSLAGAMSYEQYF.

J is TRBJ2-7 and V is TRBV27, with D perhaps TRBD2 (6 bases). The germline V gene encodes CDR1 MNHEY and CDR2 SMNVEV (reference sequence). V was trimmed by 0 bases and J by 9 bases, leaving 15 bases between them. The CDR3 spans 14 residues. CDR3 bases: TGTGCCAGCAGTTTATCGCTGGCAGGGACTGGGCAGTACTTC. Its protein is CASSLSLAGTGQYF.

The chain recombines TRBV29-1 with TRBJ2-7; possibly TRBD1 for D (6 bases). From germline, CDR1 is SQVTM and CDR2 ANQGSEA. The CDR3 spans 11 residues. Trimming removed 6 bases from V and 8 bases from J, with 14 bases in between. The CDR3 loop reads CSVRSRDKQYF. In DNA, the CDR3 is TGCAGCGTCCGATCCAGGGACAAGCAGTACTTC.

The chain is built from TRBV7-2 and TRBJ1-1, with a tentative D call TRBD1 (6 bases). Trimming took 5 bases from V and 4 from J, leaving 14 bases between them. The CDR3 sequence is 14 residues long. Germline V gives CDR1 SGHTA, CDR2 FQGNSA. The CDR3 DNA is TGTGCCAGCAGCGGGGCCGGGGGCTTCACTGAAGCTTTCTTT. This translates into CASSGAGGFTEAFF.

This chain joins TRBV5-1 and TRBJ2-3, with 8 bases aligning to TRBD1. The germline CDR1 and CDR2 sequences are SGHRS and YFSETQ. This CDR3 spans 15 amino acids. Trimming took 4 bases from V and 0 from J; bases not matched to a gene: 4. The CDR3 region is CASSRWTGSTDTQYF. For the CDR3, the DNA is TGCGCCAGCAGCCGGTGGACAGGGAGCACAGATACGCAGTATTTT.

This clone was seen a single time. CDR3 sequence (DNA): TGTGCCAGCAGCTTGGTGCGAGGGGGCCTGATCTACGAGCAGTACTTC. It specifies CASSLVRGGLIYEQYF. The V call is TRBV5-6, the J call TRBJ2-7; 7 positions match TRBD1. Germline trimming cut 0 bases from V and 3 bases from J; bases unmatched to any gene: 9. Germline loops: CDR1 SGHDT, CDR2 YYEEEE. The CDR3 is made up of 16 amino acids.

This chain uses TRBV5-1 with TRBJ2-6; D not resolved. CDR3 length equals 16 residues. The germline gives CDR1 SGHRS, CDR2 YFSETQ. V lost 4 bases, J lost 2 bases, and 13 bases lay in between. CDR3: CASSLALGTGANVLTF. In DNA, the CDR3 is TGCGCCAGCAGCCTGGCTCTGGGTACTGGGGCCAACGTCCTGACTTTC.

The chain joins TRBV28 to TRBJ1-2; D call uncertain. CDR3 length: 18 residues. Looked up from germline, CDR1 is MDHEN and CDR2 is SYDVKM. The germline V and J ends were trimmed by 1 base and 4 bases, with 22 bases remaining between them. CDR3 sequence (DNA): TGTGCCAGCAGTTTATTCGGTTTAGTGGGAACCCCCAGCTATGGCTACACCTTC. Protein sequence: CASSLFGLVGTPSYGYTF.

The chain links TRBV20-1 to TRBJ2-1; no clear D gene. With 0 bases removed from V and 10 bases from J, the gap between germline ends came to 7 bases. Germline-derived CDR1 and CDR2 are DFQATT and SNEGSKA (reference sequence). There are 11 residues in the CDR3. For the CDR3, the DNA is TGCAGTGCTAGAGATTTCCCCGAGCAGTTCTTC. This codes for CSARDFPEQFF.

The chain uses TRBV11-2 and TRBJ2-5, with 8 bases matching TRBD1. This CDR3 is 14 amino acids long. Germline CDR1 SGHAT, CDR2 FQNNGV. V shed 4 bases and J 1 base; nucleotides not matched to a gene: 2. The CDR3 reads CASSSTGAQETQYF. CDR3 DNA sequence: TGTGCCAGCAGCTCGACAGGGGCCCAAGAGACCCAGTACTTC.

The chain carries TRBV6-1 and TRBJ1-1; unclear D gene. V lost 2 bases and J 0 bases, leaving 4 bases between the germline ends. CDR1 and CDR2 from the germline V gene are MNHNS and SASEGT. This CDR3 is built from 13 residues. CDR3 in DNA: TGTGCCAGCAGTGAACAGTTGAACACTGAAGCTTTCTTT. Translating it yields CASSEQLNTEAFF.

In this sample, this clone turned up a few times. CDR3 residues: CASSVAPTGGAYEQYF. In nucleotides, the CDR3 is TGTGCCAGCAGCGTAGCGCCGACAGGGGGCGCCTACGAGCAGTACTTC. The chain links TRBV9 to TRBJ2-7; 10 bases fit TRBD1. The V gene end was trimmed by 0 bases and the J gene end by 2 bases; junction bases not matched to a gene: 5. The CDR3 loop spans 16 amino acids. Germline CDR1 is SGDLS and CDR2 is YYNGEE.

This chain uses TRBV2 with TRBJ1-4; D gene uncertain. Trimming pared 6 bases from V and 5 bases from J, leaving 10 bases between. Germline V gene data show CDR1 as SNHLY and CDR2 as FYNNEI. CDR3 length: 13 residues. The CDR3: CASSRTENEKLFF. CDR3 nucleotides: TGTGCCAGCAGCCGGACGGAGAATGAAAAACTGTTTTTT.